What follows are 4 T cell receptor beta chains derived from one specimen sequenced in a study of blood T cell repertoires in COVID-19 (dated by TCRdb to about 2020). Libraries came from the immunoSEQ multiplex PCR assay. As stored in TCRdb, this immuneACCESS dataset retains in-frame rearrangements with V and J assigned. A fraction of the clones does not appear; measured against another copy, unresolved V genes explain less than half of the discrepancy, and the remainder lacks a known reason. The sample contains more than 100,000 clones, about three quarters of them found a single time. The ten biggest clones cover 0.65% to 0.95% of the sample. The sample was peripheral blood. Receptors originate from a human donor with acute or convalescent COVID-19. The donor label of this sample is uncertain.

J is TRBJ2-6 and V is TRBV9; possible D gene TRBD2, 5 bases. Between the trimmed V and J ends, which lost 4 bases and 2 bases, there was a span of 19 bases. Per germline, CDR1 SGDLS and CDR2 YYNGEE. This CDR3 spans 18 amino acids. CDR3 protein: CASSPRATGSPGANVLTF. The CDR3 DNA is TGTGCCAGCAGCCCGAGGGCAACGGGGTCCCCTGGGGCCAACGTCCTGACTTTC.

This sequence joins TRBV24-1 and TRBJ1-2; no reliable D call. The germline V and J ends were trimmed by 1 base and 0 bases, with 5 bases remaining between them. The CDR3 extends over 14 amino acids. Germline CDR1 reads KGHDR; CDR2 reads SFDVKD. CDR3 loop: CATSDFTTNYGYTF. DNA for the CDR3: TGTGCCACCAGTGATTTCACTACTAACTATGGCTACACCTTC.

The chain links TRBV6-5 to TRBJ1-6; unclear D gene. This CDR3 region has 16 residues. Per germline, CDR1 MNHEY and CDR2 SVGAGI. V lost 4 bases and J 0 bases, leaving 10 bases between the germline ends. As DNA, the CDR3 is TGTGCCAGCAGTTCACTCGGTAGCTCCTATAATTCACCCCTCCACTTT. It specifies CASSSLGSSYNSPLHF.

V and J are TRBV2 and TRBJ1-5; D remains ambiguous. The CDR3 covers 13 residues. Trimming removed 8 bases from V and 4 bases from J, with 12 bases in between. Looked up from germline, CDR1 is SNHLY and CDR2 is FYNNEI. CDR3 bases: TGTGCCAGCTATCTTAGTGAAAATCAGCCCCAGCATTTT. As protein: CASYLSENQPQHF.